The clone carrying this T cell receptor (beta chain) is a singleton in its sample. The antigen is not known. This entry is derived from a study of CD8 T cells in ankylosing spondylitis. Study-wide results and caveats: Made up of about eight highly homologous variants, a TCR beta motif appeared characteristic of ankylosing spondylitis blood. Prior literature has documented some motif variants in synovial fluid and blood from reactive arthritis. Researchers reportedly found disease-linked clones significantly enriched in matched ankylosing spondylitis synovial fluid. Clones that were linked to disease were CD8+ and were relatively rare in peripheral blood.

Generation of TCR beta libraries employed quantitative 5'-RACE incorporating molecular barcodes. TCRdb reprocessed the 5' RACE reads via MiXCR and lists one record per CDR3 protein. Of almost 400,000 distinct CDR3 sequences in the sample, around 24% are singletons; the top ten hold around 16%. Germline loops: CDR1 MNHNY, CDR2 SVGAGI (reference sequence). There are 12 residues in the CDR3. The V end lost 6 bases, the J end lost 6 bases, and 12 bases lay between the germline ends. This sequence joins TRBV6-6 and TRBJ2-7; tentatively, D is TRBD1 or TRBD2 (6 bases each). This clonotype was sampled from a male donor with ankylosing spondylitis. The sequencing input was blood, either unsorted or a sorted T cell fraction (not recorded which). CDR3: CASRGPGAEQYF. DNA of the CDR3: TGTGCCAGCAGGGGCCCGGGGGCCGAGCAGTACTTC.